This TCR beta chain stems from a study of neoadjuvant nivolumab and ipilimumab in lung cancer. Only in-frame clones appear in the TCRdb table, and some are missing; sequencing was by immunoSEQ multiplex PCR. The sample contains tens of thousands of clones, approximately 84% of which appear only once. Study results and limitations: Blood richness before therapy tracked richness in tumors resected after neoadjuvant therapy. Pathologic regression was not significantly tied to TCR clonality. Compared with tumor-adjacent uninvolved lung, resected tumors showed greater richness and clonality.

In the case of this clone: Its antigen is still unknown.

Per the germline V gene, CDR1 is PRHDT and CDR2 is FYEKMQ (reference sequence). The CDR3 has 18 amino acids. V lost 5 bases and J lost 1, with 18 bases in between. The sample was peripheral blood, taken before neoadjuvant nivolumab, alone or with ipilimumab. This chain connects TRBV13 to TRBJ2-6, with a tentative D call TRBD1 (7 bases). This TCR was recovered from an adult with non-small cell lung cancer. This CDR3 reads CASSPLGGRGSGANVLTF. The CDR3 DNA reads TGTGCCAGCAGCCCGCTCGGGGGCAGGGGGTCTGGGGCCAACGTCCTGACTTTC.